These 32 T cell receptor beta chains came from one sample sequenced in a study of T cell repertoires in cytomegalovirus infection. TCRdb ran MiXCR on the reads and lists one entry per CDR3 protein. The sample holds more than 400,000 distinct CDR3 sequences, 26% seen once. The sample consisted of PBMCs. These receptors were obtained from a human donor in good health (CMV status not recorded). Some clones in this sample may be carry-over from other donors' samples.

The V and J genes are TRBV6-2 or TRBV6-3 and TRBJ2-1, with 8 bases identical to TRBD1. V gave up 4 bases and J gave up 1 base; unmatched junction bases: 6. Germline CDR1 is MNHEY and CDR2 is SVGEGT. The CDR3 is 16 residues long. CDR3 DNA: TGTGCCAGCAGTTTAGACAGGGGCCCATCCTACAATGAGCAGTTCTTC. This gives the protein CASSLDRGPSYNEQFF.

This rearrangement joins TRBV29-1 to TRBJ2-2; possibly TRBD2 for D (7 bases). Trimming cost V 7 bases and J 3 bases, with 21 bases left between them. The CDR3 contains 16 residues. Looked up from germline, CDR1 is SQVTM and CDR2 is ANQGSEA. CDR3 residues: CSGGKGGPADTGELFF. The DNA for the CDR3 is TGCAGCGGGGGAAAGGGGGGGCCGGCGGACACCGGGGAGCTGTTTTTT.

This clonotype was recorded at least ten times. This chain connects TRBV7-9 to TRBJ1-2; D is undetermined. The CDR3 is 12 amino acids. V was shortened by 4 bases and J by 4 bases, with 7 bases between the two germline ends. Germline CDR1 reads SEHNR; CDR2 reads FQNEAQ (reference sequence). CDR3 residues: CASSSYIYGYTF. Written as DNA, the CDR3 is TGTGCCAGCAGCTCCTACATCTATGGCTACACCTTC.

The chain recombines TRBV27 with TRBJ2-7; 8 positions agree with TRBD2. V lost 3 bases, J lost 3 bases, and 1 base stayed unmatched. Germline values: CDR1 MNHEY, CDR2 SMNVEV (reference sequence). The CDR3 length is 13 residues. The CDR3 spells CASSFRGGYEQYV. The CDR3 nucleotides are TGTGCCAGCAGTTTTCGGGGGGGCTACGAGCAGTACGTC.

There are many counts of this clonotype. V is TRBV7-2 and J is TRBJ1-1, with 7 bases fitting TRBD1. J was trimmed by 8 bases and V by 5 bases; bases with no gene match: 5. CDR3 size: 12 residues. Germline-derived CDR1 and CDR2 are SGHTA and FQGNSA. This CDR3 is CASSPYRGEAFF. DNA of the CDR3: TGTGCCAGCAGCCCCTACAGGGGAGAAGCTTTCTTT.

This clonotype has just a few counts. The chain recombines TRBV6-2 or TRBV6-3 with TRBJ2-1, with D possibly called TRBD1 or TRBD2 (5 bases each). In germline, CDR1 is MNHEY, CDR2 SVGEGT. The CDR3 loop spans 16 amino acids. The V end was cut by 2 bases, the J end by 1 base, with 12 bases between. In DNA, the CDR3 is TGTGCCAGCAGTTACCGGGGCCACCTGTCCTACAATGAGCAGTTCTTC. The encoded protein is CASSYRGHLSYNEQFF.

The chain is built from TRBV19 and TRBJ1-5, with D tentatively TRBD1 (6 bases). The germline V gene has CDR1 LNHDA and CDR2 SQIVND (reference sequence). The CDR3 consists of 15 residues. Trimming left V 6 bases short and J 5 bases short, with 17 bases between. In DNA form, the CDR3 reads TGTGCCAGTAGGGAAGGCAGGGGACTTTATCAGCCCCAGCATTTT. Translation: CASREGRGLYQPQHF.

The rearrangement uses TRBV20-1 and TRBJ1-1; no clear D gene. The V and J ends lost 3 bases and 5 bases respectively, with 22 bases between them. Germline-derived CDR1 and CDR2 are DFQATT and SNEGSKA (reference sequence). The CDR3 totals 16 residues. The CDR3 here is CSASPYISGGWTEAFF. The CDR3 nucleotides read TGCAGTGCTAGCCCCTATATATCGGGAGGGTGGACTGAAGCTTTCTTT.

The rearrangement links TRBV5-1 to TRBJ1-1; 9 nucleotides agree with TRBD1. Unmatched junction bases numbered 4, after V lost 4 bases and J lost 3 bases. This CDR3 is 14 amino acids long. The germline CDR1 and CDR2 sequences are SGHRS and YFSETQ. The CDR3 region is CASSATGGDTEAFF. The DNA for the CDR3 is TGCGCCAGCAGCGCCACAGGGGGCGACACTGAAGCTTTCTTT.

With regard to this clonotype: The CDR3 does not close with the conserved phenylalanine or tryptophan, likely indicating a read error. The chain couples TRBV4-1 to TRBJ1-5; the D gene is possibly TRBD1 (5 bases). This CDR3 is built from 17 residues. CDR1 is MGHRA, CDR2 YSYEKL, per germline. Trimming took off 0 bases at V and 5 bases at J, with 17 bases between the two ends. CDR3 nucleotides: TGCGCCAGCAGCCAAGATCTTTCAGAGAGGGGCCATCAGCCCCAGCATTTA. It translates to CASSQDLSERGHQPQHL.

The chain uses TRBV7-2 and TRBJ2-7; 7 nucleotides agree with TRBD2. CDR1 SGHTA and CDR2 FQGNSA come from the germline V gene. V lost 3 bases, J lost 4 bases, and 6 bases stayed unmatched. CDR3 length: 14 amino acids. CDR3 residues: CASSFGGSYYEQYF. CDR3 coding DNA: TGTGCCAGCAGCTTCGGCGGGAGCTATTACGAGCAGTACTTC.

This clonotype was recorded at least ten times. The chain couples TRBV7-2 to TRBJ1-2; TRBD1 aligns across 8 bases. V lost 6 bases to trimming and J lost 2 bases; unmatched junction nucleotides: 8. The CDR3 spans 15 residues. CDR1 is SGHTA, CDR2 FQGNSA, per germline. This CDR3 is CASRLTTGGNYGYTF. The CDR3 DNA is TGTGCCAGCAGGTTAACCACAGGGGGGAACTATGGCTACACCTTC. Filled out from reference TRBV7-2 and TRBJ1-2, the complete variable domain reads GAGVSQSPSNKVTEKGKDVELRCDPISGHTALYWYRQSLGQGLEFLIYFQGNSAPDKSGLPSDRFSAERTGGSVSTLTIQRTQQEDSAVYLCASRLTTGGNYGYTFGSGTRLTVV.

This clonotype showed up many times. This chain connects TRBV7-6 to TRBJ1-1; 7 bases map to TRBD1. Unmatched junction bases numbered 6, after V lost 5 bases and J lost 0 bases. CDR1 SGHVS and CDR2 FNYEAQ come from the germline V gene. This CDR3 has 15 amino acids. CDR3 nucleotide sequence: TGTGCCAGCAGCCTCCAGGGGGTCATGAACACTGAAGCTTTCTTT. It encodes CASSLQGVMNTEAFF.

V usage is TRBV7-9 and J usage is TRBJ1-4, with unresolved D. Trimming pared 5 bases from V and 10 bases from J, leaving 17 bases between. CDR3 length: 14 amino acids. CDR1 is SEHNR, CDR2 FQNEAQ, per germline (reference sequence). CDR3 region: CASSPRAGRVKLFF. CDR3 bases: TGTGCCAGCAGCCCCCGGGCGGGTCGCGTAAAACTGTTTTTT.

This clonotype was recorded a few times. V usage is TRBV24-1 and J usage is TRBJ2-5; D may be TRBD1 (6 bases). This CDR3 region has 16 residues. V gave up 4 bases and J gave up 4 bases, with 18 bases separating them. Germline V lookup: CDR1 KGHDR, CDR2 SFDVKD. The CDR3 protein is CATSDIQTGWGETQYF. The CDR3, as DNA: TGTGCCACCAGTGACATTCAAACAGGGTGGGGAGAGACCCAGTACTTC.

The sample holds a few counts of this clonotype. The rearrangement uses TRBV7-8 and TRBJ2-7; TRBD1 matches at 12 bases. The CDR3 has 16 amino acids. Per the germline V gene, CDR1 is SGHVS and CDR2 is FQNEAQ. V shed 3 bases and J 2 bases; nucleotides not matched to a gene: 5. CDR3 DNA: TGTGCCAGCAGCTTTACCGGGACAGGGGGCCCCTACGAGCAGTACTTC. Amino acids: CASSFTGTGGPYEQYF. Full variable domain (outside the CDR3, taken from reference TRBV7-8 and TRBJ2-7): GAGVSQSPRYKVAKRGQDVALRCDPISGHVSLFWYQQALGQGPEFLTYFQNEAQLDKSGLPSDRFFAERPEGSVSTLKIQRTQQEDSAVYLCASSFTGTGGPYEQYFGPGTRLTVT.

The V call is TRBV12-3 or TRBV12-4, the J call TRBJ2-1, with TRBD2 matching over 10 bases. CDR3 length: 15 residues. V was clipped by 0 bases and J by 10 bases; unmatched bases: 6. The chain's CDR3 is CASSLAGTSVPEQFF. CDR3 coding DNA: TGTGCCAGCAGTTTAGCAGGGACTAGCGTCCCCGAGCAGTTCTTC.

Many counts were recorded for this clonotype. The rearrangement links TRBV7-2 to TRBJ2-1; 10 positions agree with TRBD2. V lost 6 bases to trimming and J lost 2 bases; unmatched junction nucleotides: 4. The CDR3 extends over 15 amino acids. CDR1 and CDR2 from the germline V gene are SGHTA and FQGNSA. The DNA of the CDR3 is TGTGCCAGCAGGCTAGCGGGAGTTGCCTACAATGAGCAGTTCTTC. This codes for CASRLAGVAYNEQFF.

This chain joins TRBV28 and TRBJ2-3; the D is unclear. V was trimmed by 4 bases and J by 7 bases, leaving 3 bases between them. Germline V gene data show CDR1 as MDHEN and CDR2 as SYDVKM. The CDR3 extends over 10 amino acids. The CDR3 spells CASSSYTQYF. CDR3 DNA: TGTGCCAGCAGTTCGTATACGCAGTATTTT.

The CDR3 sequence is CASSPSGEGYGEQFF. The CDR3 region has the DNA TGTGCCAGCAGCCCCTCGGGGGAGGGTTATGGTGAGCAGTTCTTC. The rearrangement joins TRBV9 to TRBJ2-1, with 7 positions matching TRBD2. CDR1 is SGDLS and CDR2 is YYNGEE in the germline V gene. V lost 4 bases to trimming and J lost 9 bases; unmatched junction nucleotides: 13. There are 15 residues in the CDR3.

This clonotype was counted between two and nine times. This chain links TRBV5-1 with TRBJ1-6; D is unclear. Per germline, CDR1 SGHRS and CDR2 YFSETQ. V was pared by 0 bases and J by 10 bases, with 8 bases between. This CDR3 region has 13 residues. DNA for the CDR3: TGCGCCAGCAGCTTGGAGCCCTTCTCACCCCTCCACTTT. Protein sequence: CASSLEPFSPLHF.

A few counts support this clonotype. The chain links TRBV28 to TRBJ2-1; 10 nucleotides match TRBD1. With 5 bases clipped from V and 7 bases from J, the junction kept 14 bases outside the gene matches. There are 17 residues in the CDR3. Germline CDR1 is MDHEN and CDR2 is SYDVKM. CDR3 residues: CASSASSGDRGINEQFF. Written as DNA, the CDR3 is TGTGCCAGCAGTGCCAGCTCAGGGGACAGGGGAATAAATGAGCAGTTCTTC.

As regards this clonotype: Likely a read error: the CDR3 ends without its conserved phenylalanine or tryptophan. The CDR3 protein is CASSLNPSGADNEQFC. CDR3 nucleotide sequence: TGTGCCAGCAGCTTAAACCCTAGCGGGGCGGACAATGAGCAGTTCTGC. The genes are TRBV7-9 and TRBJ2-1; 9 bases line up with TRBD2. J was trimmed by 5 bases and V by 2 bases; bases with no gene match: 7. The CDR3 totals 16 residues. Germline V CDR1 and CDR2: SEHNR, FQNEAQ (reference sequence).

The chain has TRBV6-5 and TRBJ1-2, with D perhaps TRBD1 (5 bases). V was clipped by 3 bases and J by 4 bases, with 21 bases between them. The germline V gene has CDR1 MNHEY and CDR2 SVGAGI. The CDR3 consists of 17 residues. The CDR3 nucleotides are TGTGCCAGCAGTTATGGACCCGCAACAGGAGAAATCTATGGCTACACCTTC. It yields the protein CASSYGPATGEIYGYTF.

This clonotype was counted many times. The CDR3: CASSLNEWDTQYF. The CDR3 bases are TGTGCCAGCAGCTTAAATGAGTGGGATACGCAGTATTTT. V gene TRBV7-3 combines with J gene TRBJ2-3; D ambiguous. This CDR3 comprises 13 residues. Germline V gene lookup returns CDR1 SGHTA and CDR2 FQGTGA. The V and J ends lost 1 base and 6 bases respectively, with 8 bases between them.

This clonotype was seen ten or more times. V and J are TRBV10-3 and TRBJ1-3; TRBD1 agrees at 10 bases. V shed 10 bases, J shed 5 bases, and the junction held 11 bases outside the gene matches. The germline CDR1 and CDR2 sequences are ENHRY and SYGVKD. The CDR3 runs 15 residues. DNA of the CDR3: TGTGCCAGCATGGAAGGACAGGGGGGACGAAACACCATATATTTT. Encoded protein: CASMEGQGGRNTIYF.

The V and J genes are TRBV5-1 and TRBJ1-2; D not certain. Germline CDR1 is SGHRS and CDR2 is YFSETQ. Trimming took 1 base from V and 4 from J, leaving 17 bases between them. The CDR3 is 16 residues long. This CDR3 reads CASSLNSASQGYGYTF. CDR3 coding DNA: TGCGCCAGCAGCTTGAATTCAGCATCCCAAGGCTATGGCTACACCTTC. Using reference TRBV5-1 and TRBJ1-2 for the parts outside the CDR3, the full variable domain is KAGVTQTPRYLIKTRGQQVTLSCSPISGHRSVSWYQQTPGQGLQFLFEYFSETQRNKGNFPGRFSGRQFSNSRSEMNVSTLELGDSALYLCASSLNSASQGYGYTFGSGTRLTVV.

This clonotype was found a few times. This chain joins TRBV28 and TRBJ2-3; D not certain. Trimming removed 5 bases from V and 3 bases from J, with 15 bases in between. The CDR3 runs to 15 residues. Germline values: CDR1 MDHEN, CDR2 SYDVKM. CDR3 region: CASSLPDLATDTQYF. The CDR3 DNA follows: TGTGCCAGCAGTCTGCCCGACCTGGCGACAGATACGCAGTATTTT.

The chain is built from TRBV7-9 and TRBJ2-1, with TRBD2 matching over 8 bases. The CDR3 has 14 amino acids. Germline trimming cut 8 bases from V and 2 bases from J; bases unmatched to any gene: 5. Per the germline V gene, CDR1 is SEHNR and CDR2 is FQNEAQ (reference sequence). For the CDR3, the DNA is TGTGCCAGCTTTACTAGCGGTACCTACAATGAGCAGTTCTTC. This sequence encodes CASFTSGTYNEQFF. The full variable domain, completed using reference TRBV7-9 and TRBJ2-1, is DTGVSQNPRHKITKRGQNVTFRCDPISEHNRLYWYRQTLGQGPEFLTYFQNEAQLEKSRLLSDRFSAERPKGSFSTLEIQRTEQGDSAMYLCASFTSGTYNEQFFGPGTRLTVL.

The chain carries TRBV5-4 and TRBJ2-7, with D perhaps given as TRBD1 or TRBD2 (5 bases each). The CDR3 is 15 amino acids. Trimming left V 0 bases short and J 3 bases short, with 13 bases between. Germline-derived CDR1 and CDR2 are SGHNT and YYREEE (reference sequence). In DNA, the CDR3 is TGTGCCAGCAGCTTGGGGGGGAGTATCAACTACGAGCAGTACGTC. Protein sequence: CASSLGGSINYEQYV.

This chain connects TRBV4-1 to TRBJ1-2; the D is unclear. The V gene lost 3 bases and the J gene lost 5 bases, with 16 bases spanning the gap. Per the germline V gene, CDR1 is MGHRA and CDR2 is YSYEKL. This CDR3 has 15 residues. This chain's CDR3 is CASSQPGLQDYGYTF. The DNA for the CDR3 is TGCGCCAGCAGCCAGCCTGGACTGCAAGATTATGGCTACACCTTC.

The V and J genes are TRBV6-2 or TRBV6-3 and TRBJ1-2, with 7 bases fitting TRBD1. This CDR3 spans 14 amino acids. J lost 2 bases, V lost 1 base, and 1 base had no gene match. The V gene's germline CDR1 is MNHEY and CDR2 SVGEGT. As DNA, the CDR3 is TGTGCCAGCAGTTACTGGGGACAGAACTATGGCTACACCTTC. It is translated as CASSYWGQNYGYTF.